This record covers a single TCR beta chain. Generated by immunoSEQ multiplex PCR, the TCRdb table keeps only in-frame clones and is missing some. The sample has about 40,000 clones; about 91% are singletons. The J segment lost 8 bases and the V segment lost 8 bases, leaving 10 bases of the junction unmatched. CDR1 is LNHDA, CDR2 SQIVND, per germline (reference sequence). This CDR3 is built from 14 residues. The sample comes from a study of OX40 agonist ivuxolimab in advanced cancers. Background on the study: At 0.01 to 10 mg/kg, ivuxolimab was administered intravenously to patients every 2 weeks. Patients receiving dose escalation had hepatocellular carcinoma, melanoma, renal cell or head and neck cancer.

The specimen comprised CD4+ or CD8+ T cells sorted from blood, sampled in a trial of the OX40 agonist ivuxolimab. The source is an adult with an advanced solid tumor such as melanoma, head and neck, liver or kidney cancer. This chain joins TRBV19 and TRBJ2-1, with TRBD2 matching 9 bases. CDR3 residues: CASADSGSSDEQFF. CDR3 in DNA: TGTGCCAGTGCGGATAGCGGGAGTTCGGATGAGCAGTTCTTC.